This T cell receptor beta chain was sequenced for a study of cytotoxic CD8 clonotypes in ibrutinib-treated CLL. As input for TCR beta libraries, roughly 2 micrograms of genomic DNA came from cryopreserved PBMCs. Sequencing used immunoSEQ multiplex PCR; TCRdb keeps in-frame clones, though not all of them. The sample consists of fewer than 400,000 clones, 60% to 80% of them appearing once. Germline V gene data show CDR1 as LGHNA and CDR2 as YSLEER. The CDR3 is 18 residues long. V lost 0 bases to trimming and J lost 0 bases, with 12 bases between them. The sequence derives from a human donor with chronic lymphocytic leukemia. The source material was PBMCs, sampled after 36 months of ibrutinib treatment. This chain links TRBV4-3 with TRBJ2-6, with unresolved D. The CDR3 region has the DNA TGCGCCAGCAGCCAAGATAATAGGCAGATCTCTGGGGCCAACGTCCTGACTTTC. It encodes CASSQDNRQISGANVLTF.